This TCR beta chain was profiled in a study of OX40 agonist ivuxolimab in advanced cancers. Study-level results: Relative to CD4+ cells, CD8+ T cells on average had more expanded clones.

Notes on this clone: Its cognate antigen is unknown.

This CDR3 has 13 residues. CDR1 SQVTM and CDR2 ANQGSEA come from the germline V gene. V was cut by 4 bases and J by 5 bases, with 14 bases left in between. Sequenced by immunoSEQ multiplex PCR; TCRdb stores in-frame clones only, minus some. Found here are approximately 78,000 clones, about 88% of them singletons; the top ten hold around 0.97%. Sequencing was performed on CD4+ or CD8+ T cells sorted from blood, taken in a trial of the OX40 agonist ivuxolimab. The J gene is TRBJ1-1, the V gene TRBV29-1; TRBD1 is a possible D gene (5 bases). The receptor was isolated from an adult with an advanced solid tumor such as melanoma, head and neck, liver or kidney cancer. CDR3 amino acids: CSVAPQGGTEAFF. The CDR3 DNA reads as TGCAGCGTTGCTCCCCAGGGAGGGACTGAAGCTTTCTTT.